These 11 T cell receptor beta chains originate from one sample sequenced in a study of T-cell reconstitution after alpha-beta-depleted transplantation in children. This sample's TCRbeta library carried unique molecular identifier barcodes. Via MiXCR, TCRdb re-called the PCR reads, giving one row per CDR3 protein. The repertoire holds about 610,000 distinct CDR3 sequences, 8% to 11% seen once, with less than 5% in the top ten. The sample was PBMCs from the stem cell graft donor, taken from the stem cell graft. These receptors all come from a human donor who donated a stem cell graft to a child with acute myeloid leukemia.

This clonotype appeared a few times. J is TRBJ2-3 and V is TRBV7-2; D possibly uses TRBD1 or TRBD2 (5 bases each). This CDR3 is built from 13 residues. Germline V gene lookup returns CDR1 SGHTA and CDR2 FQGNSA. The ends were cut back, 5 bases at V and 4 bases at J, with 10 bases in the middle. CDR3: CASSELGADTQYF. CDR3 bases: TGTGCCAGCAGCGAGCTGGGGGCAGATACGCAGTATTTT. The full variable domain, in which reference TRBV7-2 and TRBJ2-3 provide the parts outside the CDR3, is GAGVSQSPSNKVTEKGKDVELRCDPISGHTALYWYRQSLGQGLEFLIYFQGNSAPDKSGLPSDRFSAERTGGSVSTLTIQRTQQEDSAVYLCASSELGADTQYFGPGTRLTVL.

V and J are TRBV6-2 or TRBV6-3 and TRBJ2-4; D gene unclear. CDR1 and CDR2 (germline): MNHEY, SVGEGT. V dropped 0 bases and J dropped 6 bases, with 12 bases sitting between them. The CDR3 is made up of 15 amino acids. The CDR3 region has the DNA TGTGCCAGCAGTTACTCTCGCGGTTCAGGAAACATTCAGTACTTC. Amino acid sequence: CASSYSRGSGNIQYF.

The table lists this clonotype with a few counts. The rearrangement links TRBV24-1 to TRBJ2-1; TRBD2 matches 11 bases. Germline V gene data show CDR1 as KGHDR and CDR2 as SFDVKD. Trimming took 4 bases from V and 5 from J; bases not matched to a gene: 12. The CDR3 consists of 18 residues. Written as DNA, the CDR3 is TGTGCCACCAGTGACTACCAGACTAGCGGGACCGGGGACAATGAGCAGTTCTTC. Translation gives CATSDYQTSGTGDNEQFF.

The chain recombines TRBV7-3 with TRBJ2-1; the D is unclear. The CDR3 is 12 residues long. Germline CDR1 SGHTA, CDR2 FQGTGA. Trimming took off 7 bases at V and 5 bases at J, with 9 bases between the two ends. The DNA for the CDR3 is TGTGCCAGCATGGGAACCCACAATGAGCAGTTCTTC. This encodes CASMGTHNEQFF.

This clonotype came up a few times. The chain recombines TRBV6-1 with TRBJ1-6; no definite D call. This CDR3 has 15 residues. Germline lookup yields CDR1 MNHNS and CDR2 SASEGT. Between the trimmed V and J ends, which lost 5 bases and 7 bases, there was a span of 15 bases. The CDR3 DNA reads TGTGCCAGCAGTCTGACGGACGGTGGGAATTCACCCCTCCACTTT. Encoded protein: CASSLTDGGNSPLHF.

This clonotype was counted only a few times. The chain has TRBV7-2 and TRBJ2-1, with D perhaps matching TRBD1 (5 bases). This CDR3 is 15 amino acids long. Trimming stripped 1 base from V and 7 bases from J, with 14 bases between. The germline V gene encodes CDR1 SGHTA and CDR2 FQGNSA. The CDR3 sequence: CASSLEGPLGNEQFF. CDR3 sequence (DNA): TGTGCCAGCAGCTTAGAGGGGCCCTTGGGGAATGAGCAGTTCTTC.

This clonotype has a count of ten or more. V usage is TRBV20-1 and J usage is TRBJ2-7; the D gene is possibly TRBD1 (5 bases). Germline values: CDR1 DFQATT, CDR2 SNEGSKA (reference sequence). The V and J ends lost 0 bases and 3 bases respectively, with 9 bases between them. This CDR3 is built from 13 residues. The CDR3, as DNA: TGCAGTGCTAGAGACTCTAGGGGCTACGAGCAGTACTTC. Translation gives CSARDSRGYEQYF.

This clonotype showed up many times. The junction departs from germline at one end; a sequencing error may be responsible. The chain has TRBV7-2 and TRBJ2-1; TRBD2 matches 10 bases. The CDR3 length is 15 residues. CDR1 SGHTA and CDR2 FQGNSA come from the germline V gene. The CDR3 DNA is TGCGCCAGCAGCTTGGGGGCTAGCGGGAGTAATGAGCAGTTCTTC. Protein product: CASSLGASGSNEQFF. The whole variable domain, filled in from reference TRBV7-2 and TRBJ2-1, reads GAGVSQSPSNKVTEKGKDVELRCDPISGHTALYWYRQSLGQGLEFLIYFQGNSAPDKSGLPSDRFSAERTGGSVSTLTIQRTQQEDSAVYLCASSLGASGSNEQFFGPGTRLTVL.

This clonotype was picked up a small number of times. V usage is TRBV12-3 or TRBV12-4 and J usage is TRBJ1-2; no clear D gene. The CDR3 runs to 12 residues. Between the trimmed V and J ends, which lost 4 bases and 10 bases, there was a span of 13 bases. CDR3 sequence reads: CASSYRGTDYTF. CDR3 sequence (DNA): TGTGCCAGCAGTTACCGGGGTACCGACTACACCTTC.

Remarks on this clonotype: Germline and junction disagree at one end, which may indicate a read error. The chain couples TRBV12-3 or TRBV12-4 to TRBJ2-1; TRBD2 agrees at 15 bases. CDR3 size: 18 residues. Here the CDR3 reads CTSSFRTSGRAVYNEQFF. DNA for the CDR3: TGTACCAGCAGTTTCCGGACTAGCGGGAGGGCCGTGTACAATGAGCAGTTCTTC.

The J gene is TRBJ2-1, the V gene TRBV6-4; D perhaps matches TRBD1 (5 bases). Germline CDR1 is MRHNA and CDR2 is SNTAGT. This CDR3 is built from 15 residues. The germline V and J ends were trimmed by 2 bases and 0 bases, with 8 bases remaining between them. CDR3 sequence reads: CASSDDSDSYNEQFF. The CDR3 coding sequence is TGTGCCAGCAGTGACGACAGTGACTCCTACAATGAGCAGTTCTTC.